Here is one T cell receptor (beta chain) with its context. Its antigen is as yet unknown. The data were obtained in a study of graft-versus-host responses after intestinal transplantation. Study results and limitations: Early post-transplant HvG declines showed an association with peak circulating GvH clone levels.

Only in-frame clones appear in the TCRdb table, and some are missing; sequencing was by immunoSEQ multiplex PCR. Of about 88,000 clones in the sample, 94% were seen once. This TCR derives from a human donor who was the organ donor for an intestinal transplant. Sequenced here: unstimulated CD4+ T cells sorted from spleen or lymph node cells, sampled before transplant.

The CDR3 spells CASSFTGGAMNTEAFF. The CDR3 coding sequence is TGTGCCAGCAGCTTCACAGGGGGGGCAATGAACACTGAAGCTTTCTTT. The chain carries TRBV11-2 and TRBJ1-1; 8 bases agree with TRBD1. Germline loops: CDR1 SGHAT, CDR2 FQNNGV. The CDR3 extends over 16 amino acids. V gave up 3 bases and J gave up 0 bases; unmatched junction bases: 6.